These 10 T cell receptor beta chains were all obtained from the same sample, sequenced in a study of technical replicates of blood from a few donors. Some clones are missing from TCRdb's copy, which holds only in-frame ones; the method was immunoSEQ multiplex PCR. The sample records some 50,000 clones, around 95% being singletons. The sample was T cells isolated from PBMCs. These TCRs come from a human donor in good health.

V gene TRBV10-1 combines with J gene TRBJ2-5; 12 bases line up with TRBD2. V was pared by 0 bases and J by 4 bases, with 0 bases of the junction left unmatched. Germline lookup yields CDR1 WNHNN and CDR2 SYGVQD (reference sequence). The CDR3 has 15 residues. The DNA for the CDR3 is TGCGCCAGCAGTGAGTCACTAGCGGGAGGAGAGACCCAGTACTTC. Protein: CASSESLAGGETQYF.

The chain employs TRBV5-1 and TRBJ2-7, with D possibly matching TRBD2 (6 bases). The V end lost 4 bases, the J end lost 7 bases, and 9 bases lay between the germline ends. This CDR3 is built from 11 residues. Per the germline V gene, CDR1 is SGHRS and CDR2 is YFSETQ. The CDR3 region is CASSGGREQYF. Written as DNA, the CDR3 is TGCGCCAGCAGCGGGGGGAGGGAGCAGTACTTC.

The J gene is TRBJ2-6, the V gene TRBV28; perhaps TRBD1 as D (5 bases). The CDR3 runs 15 residues. V lost 4 bases, J lost 0 bases, and 7 bases lay in between. The germline V gene has CDR1 MDHEN and CDR2 SYDVKM. CDR3 sequence (DNA): TGTGCCAGCAGTTCCCAGGGCTCTGGGGCCAACGTCCTGACTTTC. Its protein product is CASSSQGSGANVLTF. Together with reference TRBV28 and TRBJ2-6, the CDR3 gives the full variable domain: DVKVTQSSRYLVKRTGEKVFLECVQDMDHENMFWYRQDPGLGLRLIYFSYDVKMKEKGDIPEGYSVSREKKERFSLILESASTNQTSMYLCASSSQGSGANVLTFGAGSRLTVL.

The DNA for the CDR3 is TGTGCCAGCTGCCCGGGGGGATCACGGGACATTCAGTACTTC. Translation gives CASCPGGSRDIQYF. This chain links TRBV9 with TRBJ2-4; TRBD2 matches at 7 bases. The germline V gene encodes CDR1 SGDLS and CDR2 YYNGEE. CDR3 length equals 14 residues. V gave up 7 bases and J gave up 8 bases; unmatched junction bases: 12. Filled out from reference TRBV9 and TRBJ2-4, the complete variable domain reads DSGVTQTPKHLITATGQRVTLRCSPRSGDLSVYWYQQSLDQGLQFLIQYYNGEERAKGNILERFSAQQFPDLHSELNLSSLELGDSALYFCASCPGGSRDIQYFGAGTRLSVL.

This clone was seen more than once but under ten times. The chain joins TRBV9 to TRBJ1-1; the match to TRBD1 covers 7 bases. Germline assignment: CDR1 SGDLS and CDR2 YYNGEE. V was clipped by 3 bases and J by 11 bases; unmatched bases: 10. CDR3 length equals 13 residues. The CDR3 sequence is CASSGGRGWEAFF. The CDR3 DNA reads as TGTGCCAGCAGCGGTGGCAGGGGGTGGGAGGCTTTCTTT.

The V gene is TRBV11-3, the J gene TRBJ2-3; D may be TRBD2 (6 bases). The CDR3 spans 14 residues. The germline gives CDR1 SGHNT, CDR2 YENEEA. Deletions cut 3 bases from V and 2 bases from J, with 9 bases between. CDR3 sequence: CASSFSGNTDTQYF. The CDR3 nucleotides read TGTGCCAGCAGCTTTAGCGGAAACACAGATACGCAGTATTTT.

This chain uses TRBV10-1 with TRBJ2-3; possible D gene TRBD1, 5 bases. Per the germline V gene, CDR1 is WNHNN and CDR2 is SYGVQD (reference sequence). V dropped 2 bases and J dropped 1 base, with 10 bases sitting between them. The CDR3 extends over 15 amino acids. CDR3 residues: CASSEQGSGTDTQYF. The CDR3 DNA follows: TGCGCCAGCAGTGAGCAGGGTTCTGGCACAGATACGCAGTATTTT.

J is TRBJ1-1 and V is TRBV9; no reliable D call. The germline gives CDR1 SGDLS, CDR2 YYNGEE. This CDR3 is built from 15 residues. The ends were cut back, 0 bases at V and 4 bases at J, with 13 bases in the middle. This chain's CDR3 is CASSVGTASFTEAFF. The CDR3 nucleotides are TGTGCCAGCAGCGTAGGAACAGCTTCGTTCACTGAAGCTTTCTTT.

The V gene is TRBV28, the J gene TRBJ2-7; the match to TRBD2 covers 13 bases. The CDR3 extends over 15 amino acids. The V and J ends lost 5 bases and 6 bases, in that order; junction bases with no gene match: 7. Germline CDR1 reads MDHEN; CDR2 reads SYDVKM. The CDR3 reads CASSHGGLAGAEQYF. The CDR3 bases are TGTGCCAGCAGTCATGGTGGACTAGCGGGAGCCGAGCAGTACTTC.

The V call is TRBV11-2, the J call TRBJ2-3, with TRBD2 identical over 7 bases. Trimming at V came to 2 bases and at J to 6 bases, leaving 14 bases not matched to a gene. The CDR3 spans 17 residues. Germline-derived CDR1 and CDR2 are SGHAT and FQNNGV. CDR3 DNA: TGTGCCAGCAGCTTAAGGTTCCAGCGGGATGGGGTGGATACGCAGTATTTT. It specifies CASSLRFQRDGVDTQYF.